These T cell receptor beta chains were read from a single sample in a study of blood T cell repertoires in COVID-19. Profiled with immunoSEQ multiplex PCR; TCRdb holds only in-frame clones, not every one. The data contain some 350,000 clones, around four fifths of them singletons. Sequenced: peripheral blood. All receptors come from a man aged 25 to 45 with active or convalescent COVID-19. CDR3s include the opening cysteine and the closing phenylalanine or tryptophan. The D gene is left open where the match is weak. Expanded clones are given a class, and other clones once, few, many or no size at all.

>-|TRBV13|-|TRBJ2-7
TGTGCCAGCAGCTTAGGCAGGGGGGACGAGCAGTACTTC
CASSLGRGDEQYF
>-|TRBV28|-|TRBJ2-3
TGTGCCAGCAGTTCCGGTGGGAGCGTTGTAGACACAGATACGCAGTATTTT
CASSSGGSVVDTDTQYF
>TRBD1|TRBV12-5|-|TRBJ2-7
TGTGCTAGTGGTCTCCGACAGGGTTCGAGAGAGCAGTACTTC
CASGLRQGSREQYF
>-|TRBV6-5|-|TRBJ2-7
TGTGCCAGCACCCATAGGGGTCCTTCCTACGAGCAGTACTTC
CASTHRGPSYEQYF
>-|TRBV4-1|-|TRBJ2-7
TGCGCCAGCAGCTATTCCGCTAGCCCCTACGAGCAGTACTTC
CASSYSASPYEQYF
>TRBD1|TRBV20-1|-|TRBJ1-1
TGCAGTGCTAGTCAGGGGGCTGACACTGAAGCTTTCTTT
CSASQGADTEAFF
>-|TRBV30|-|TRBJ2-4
TGTGCCTGGAGTGTACGAGCGGGCCTAGCCAAAAACATTCAGTACTTC
CAWSVRAGLAKNIQYF
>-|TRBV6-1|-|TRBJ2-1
TGTGCCAGCAGTGAACTGTCTAGCCGGAATGAGCAGTTCTTC
CASSELSSRNEQFF
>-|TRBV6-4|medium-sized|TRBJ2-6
TGTGCCAGCAGTGAAGGACTCAACTCTGGGGCCAACGTCCTGACTTTC
CASSEGLNSGANVLTF
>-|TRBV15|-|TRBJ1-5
TGTGCCACCAGCAGGAACACTGACGGGGGTCAGCCCCAGCATTTT
CATSRNTDGGQPQHF
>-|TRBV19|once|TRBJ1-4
TGTGCCAGTAGTACAGGCCCATCAACTAATGAAAAACTGTTTTTT
CASSTGPSTNEKLFF
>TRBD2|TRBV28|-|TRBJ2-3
TGTGCCAGCACCCCATTCAGGGGGACTAGCGGGGGCACAGATACGCAGTATTTT
CASTPFRGTSGGTDTQYF
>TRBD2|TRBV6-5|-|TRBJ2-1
TGTGCCAGCACCTGGACTAGCGGGGATCACAATGAGCAGTTCTTC
CASTWTSGDHNEQFF
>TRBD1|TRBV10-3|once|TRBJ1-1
TGTGCCATCAGTATAGGACAGGGTGATACTGAAGCTTTCTTT
CAISIGQGDTEAFF
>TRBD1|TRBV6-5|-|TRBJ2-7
TGTGCCAGCACCCGGGACAGGGTAGACATACAGCAGTACTTC
CASTRDRVDIQQYF
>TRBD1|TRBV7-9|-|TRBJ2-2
TGTGCCAGCAGCCCCAGGGGGCCCCTCACCGGGGAGCTGTTTTTT
CASSPRGPLTGELFF
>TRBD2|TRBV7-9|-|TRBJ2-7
TGTGCCAGCAGCTTCACGGGAGGGCCTTACGAGCAGTACTTC
CASSFTGGPYEQYF
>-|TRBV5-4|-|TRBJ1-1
TGTGCCAGCACTTATGGCCTGAACACTGAAGCTTTCTTT
CASTYGLNTEAFF
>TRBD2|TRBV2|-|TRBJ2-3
TGTGCCGGAAGTAGCGGGGGGGGTTACGGTACGCAGTATTTT
CAGSSGGGYGTQYF
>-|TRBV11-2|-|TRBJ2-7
TGTGCCAGCAGCTCGGCGGGATTCGGCGAGCAGTACTTC
CASSSAGFGEQYF
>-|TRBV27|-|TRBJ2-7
TGTGCCAGCAGTAACAGCACCCCTTTCTACGAGCAGTACTTC
CASSNSTPFYEQYF
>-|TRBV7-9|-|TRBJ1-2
TGTGCCAGCAGCACGATACGAGGCCCTAAGGATGGCTACACCTTC
CASSTIRGPKDGYTF
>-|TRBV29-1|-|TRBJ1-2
TGCAGCGTTGACCCAGGGACTCAATATAACTATGGCTACACCTTC
CSVDPGTQYNYGYTF
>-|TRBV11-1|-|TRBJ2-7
TGTGCCAGCAGCTCGTTCGACAGACCCTACGAGCAGTACTTC
CASSSFDRPYEQYF
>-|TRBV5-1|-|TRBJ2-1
TGCGCCAGCGCCCTAAACGGGGGGCAACTGTCCTACAATGAGCAGTTCTTC
CASALNGGQLSYNEQFF
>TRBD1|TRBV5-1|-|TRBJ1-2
TGCGCCAGCAGCTTCGGACAGGGAGGGGACTATGGCTACACCTTC
CASSFGQGGDYGYTF
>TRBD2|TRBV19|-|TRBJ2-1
TGTGCCAGTAGTATATCTAGCGGGAGAGACAATGAGCAGTTCTTC
CASSISSGRDNEQFF